This T cell receptor (beta chain) originates from a study of cytomegalovirus exposure and HLA in healthy donors. The PCR used 60 Vbeta and 13 Jbeta primers. This table comes from immunoSEQ multiplex PCR, and its TCRdb copy is limited to in-frame clones, with some not included. The sample lists 150,000 to 200,000 clones, 84% occurring once. Findings of the study overall: A later analysis found TCR association rates differed by HLA locus, highest for DRB1 and lowest for HLA-C. Earlier analysis yielded a pattern in which most TCR beta V segments were productive about 87% or about 30% of the time. The authors listed 150 to 200 TCR beta chains as cytomegalovirus-associated. Solely CMV serostatus was available to characterize immune exposure.

Germline lookup yields CDR1 SGHTA and CDR2 FQGNSA. Trimming removed 6 bases from V and 5 bases from J; junction bases left unmatched: 10. This CDR3 is built from 15 residues. With regard to this clone: Antigen unknown.

The chain recombines TRBV7-2 with TRBJ1-5, with 7 bases lining up with TRBD1. This TCR derives from a boy younger than 18 in good health and CMV-seronegative. Sequenced sample: PBMCs. CDR3 in amino acids: CASSLQIRGDQPQHF. CDR3 nucleotides: TGTGCCAGCAGTTTACAGATCAGGGGGGATCAGCCCCAGCATTTT. Supplemented by reference TRBV7-2 and TRBJ1-5, the full variable domain reads GAGVSQSPSNKVTEKGKDVELRCDPISGHTALYWYRQSLGQGLEFLIYFQGNSAPDKSGLPSDRFSAERTGGSVSTLTIQRTQQEDSAVYLCASSLQIRGDQPQHFGDGTRLSIL.